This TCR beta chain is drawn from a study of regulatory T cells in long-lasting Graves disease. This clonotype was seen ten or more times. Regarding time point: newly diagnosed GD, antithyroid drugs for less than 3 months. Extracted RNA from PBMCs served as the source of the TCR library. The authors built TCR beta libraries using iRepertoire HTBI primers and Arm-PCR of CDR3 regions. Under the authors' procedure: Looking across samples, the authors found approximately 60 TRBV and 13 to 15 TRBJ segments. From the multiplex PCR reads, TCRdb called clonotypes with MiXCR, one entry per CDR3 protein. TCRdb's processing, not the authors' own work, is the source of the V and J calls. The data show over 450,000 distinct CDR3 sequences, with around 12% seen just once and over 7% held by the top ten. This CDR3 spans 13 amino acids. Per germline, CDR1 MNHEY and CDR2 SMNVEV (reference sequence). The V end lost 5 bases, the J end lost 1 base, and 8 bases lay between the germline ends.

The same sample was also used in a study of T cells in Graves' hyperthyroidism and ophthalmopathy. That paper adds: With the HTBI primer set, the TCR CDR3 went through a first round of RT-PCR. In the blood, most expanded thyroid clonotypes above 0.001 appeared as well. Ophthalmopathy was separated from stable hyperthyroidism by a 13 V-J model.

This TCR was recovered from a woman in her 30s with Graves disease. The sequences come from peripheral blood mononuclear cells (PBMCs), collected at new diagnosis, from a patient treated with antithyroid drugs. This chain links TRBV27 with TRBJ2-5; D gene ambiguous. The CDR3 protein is CASSPRTQETQYF. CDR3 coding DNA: TGTGCCAGCAGTCCTCGGACCCAAGAGACCCAGTACTTC.